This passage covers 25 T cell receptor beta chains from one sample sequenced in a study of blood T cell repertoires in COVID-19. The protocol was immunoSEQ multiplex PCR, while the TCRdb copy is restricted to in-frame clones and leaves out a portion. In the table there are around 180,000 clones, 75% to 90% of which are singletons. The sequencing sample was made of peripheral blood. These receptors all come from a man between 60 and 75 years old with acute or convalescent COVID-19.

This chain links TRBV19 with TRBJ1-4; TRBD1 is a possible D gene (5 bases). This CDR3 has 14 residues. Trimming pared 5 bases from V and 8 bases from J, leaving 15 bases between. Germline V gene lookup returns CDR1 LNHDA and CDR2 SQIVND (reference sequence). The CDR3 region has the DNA TGTGCCAGTAGTCTCGATCAGGGTGGCGAAAAACTGTTTTTT. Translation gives CASSLDQGGEKLFF. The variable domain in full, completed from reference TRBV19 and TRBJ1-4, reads DGGITQSPKYLFRKEGQNVTLSCEQNLNHDAMYWYRQDPGQGLRLIYYSQIVNDFQKGDIAEGYSVSREKKESFPLTVTSAQKNPTAFYLCASSLDQGGEKLFFGSGTQLSVL.

The CDR3 nucleotides are TGTGCCAGCAGCCTAGCCCCTAACGAGCAGTACTTC. It is translated as CASSLAPNEQYF. The genes are TRBV28 and TRBJ2-7; a possible D gene is TRBD2 (5 bases). V was cut by 6 bases and J by 5 bases, with 11 bases left in between. Germline-derived CDR1 and CDR2 are MDHEN and SYDVKM. The CDR3 runs 12 residues.

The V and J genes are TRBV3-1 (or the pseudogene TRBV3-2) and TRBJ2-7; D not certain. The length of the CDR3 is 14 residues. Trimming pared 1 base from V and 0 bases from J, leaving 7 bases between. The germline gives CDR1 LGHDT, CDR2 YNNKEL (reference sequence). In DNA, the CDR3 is TGTGCCAGCAGCCAAGGAGCAAGCTCCTACGAGCAGTACTTC. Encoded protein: CASSQGASSYEQYF.

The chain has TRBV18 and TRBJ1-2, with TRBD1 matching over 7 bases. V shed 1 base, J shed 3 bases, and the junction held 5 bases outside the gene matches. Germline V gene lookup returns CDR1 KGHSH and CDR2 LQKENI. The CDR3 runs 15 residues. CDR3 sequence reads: CASSPRDREDYGYTF. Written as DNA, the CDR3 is TGTGCCAGCTCACCACGCGACAGGGAGGACTATGGCTACACCTTC.

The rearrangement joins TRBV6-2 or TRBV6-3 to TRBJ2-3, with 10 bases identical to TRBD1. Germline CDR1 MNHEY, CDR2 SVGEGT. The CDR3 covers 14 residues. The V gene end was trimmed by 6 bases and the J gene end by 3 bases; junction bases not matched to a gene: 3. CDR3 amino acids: CASSRDRGTDTQYF. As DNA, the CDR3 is TGTGCCAGCAGCCGGGACAGGGGTACAGATACGCAGTATTTT.

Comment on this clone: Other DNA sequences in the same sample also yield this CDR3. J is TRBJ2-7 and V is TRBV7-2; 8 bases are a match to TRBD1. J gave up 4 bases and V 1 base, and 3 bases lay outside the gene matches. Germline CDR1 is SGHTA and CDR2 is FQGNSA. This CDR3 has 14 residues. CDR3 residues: CASSLGTGPYEQYF. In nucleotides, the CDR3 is TGTGCCAGCAGCTTAGGGACAGGGCCATACGAGCAGTACTTC.

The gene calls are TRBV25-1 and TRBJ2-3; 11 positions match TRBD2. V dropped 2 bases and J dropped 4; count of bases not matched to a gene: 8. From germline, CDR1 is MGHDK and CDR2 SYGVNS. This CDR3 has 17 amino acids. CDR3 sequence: CASSERRLAGGADTQYF. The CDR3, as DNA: TGTGCCAGCAGTGAAAGGCGGTTAGCGGGAGGGGCAGATACGCAGTATTTT.

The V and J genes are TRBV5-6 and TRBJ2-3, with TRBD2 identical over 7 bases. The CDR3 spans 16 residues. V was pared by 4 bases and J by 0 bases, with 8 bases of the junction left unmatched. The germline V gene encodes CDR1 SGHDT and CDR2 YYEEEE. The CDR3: CASSRGWTSSTDTQYF. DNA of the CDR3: TGTGCCAGCAGCCGGGGGTGGACTAGTAGCACAGATACGCAGTATTTT.

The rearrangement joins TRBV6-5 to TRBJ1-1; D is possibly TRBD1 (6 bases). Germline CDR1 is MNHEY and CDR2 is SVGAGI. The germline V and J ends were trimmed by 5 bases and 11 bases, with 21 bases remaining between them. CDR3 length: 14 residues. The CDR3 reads CASSTLRDTGQAFF. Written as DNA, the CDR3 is TGTGCCAGCAGTACCCTCCGGGACACTGGACAGGCTTTCTTT.

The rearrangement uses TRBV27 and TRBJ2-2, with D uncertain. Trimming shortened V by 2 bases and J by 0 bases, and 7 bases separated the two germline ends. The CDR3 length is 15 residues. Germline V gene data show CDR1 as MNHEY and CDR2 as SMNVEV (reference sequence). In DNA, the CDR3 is TGTGCCAGCAGTTTAGTAGCTCCGAACACCGGGGAGCTGTTTTTT. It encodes CASSLVAPNTGELFF.

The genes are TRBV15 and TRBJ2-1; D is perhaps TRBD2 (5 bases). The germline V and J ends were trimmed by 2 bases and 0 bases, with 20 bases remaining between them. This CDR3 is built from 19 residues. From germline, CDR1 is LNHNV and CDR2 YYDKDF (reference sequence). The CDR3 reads CATSRNPAFGMSSYNEQFF. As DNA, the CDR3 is TGTGCCACCAGCAGAAACCCCGCTTTCGGGATGAGCTCCTACAATGAGCAGTTCTTC.

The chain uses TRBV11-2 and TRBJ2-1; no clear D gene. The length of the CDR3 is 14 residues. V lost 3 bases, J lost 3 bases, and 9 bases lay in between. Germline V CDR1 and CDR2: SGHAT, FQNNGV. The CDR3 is CASSLLADYNEQFF. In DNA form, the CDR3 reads TGTGCCAGCAGCTTGTTGGCGGACTACAATGAGCAGTTCTTC.

The CDR3 DNA reads as TGTGCCAGCAGCCAGCGGGCTAGCGGGAGGGTTAACACCGGGGAGCTGTTTTTT. As protein: CASSQRASGRVNTGELFF. The rearrangement joins TRBV9 to TRBJ2-2, with 12 bases identical to TRBD2. The V gene end was trimmed by 4 bases and the J gene end by 2 bases; junction bases not matched to a gene: 9. CDR3 size: 18 residues. CDR1 and CDR2 from the germline V gene are SGDLS and YYNGEE.

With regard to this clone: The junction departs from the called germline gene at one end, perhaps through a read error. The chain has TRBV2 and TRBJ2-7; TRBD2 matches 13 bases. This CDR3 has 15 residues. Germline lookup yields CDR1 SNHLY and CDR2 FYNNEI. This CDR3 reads CASREGLAGVNEQYF. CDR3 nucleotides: TGTGCCAGCAGGGAAGGACTAGCGGGAGTTAACGAGCAGTACTTC.

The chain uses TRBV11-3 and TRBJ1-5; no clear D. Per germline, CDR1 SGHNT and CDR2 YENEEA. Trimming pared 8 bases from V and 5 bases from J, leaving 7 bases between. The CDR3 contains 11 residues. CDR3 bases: TGTGCCAGCCTCGGGGATCAGCCCCAGCATTTT. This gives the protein CASLGDQPQHF.

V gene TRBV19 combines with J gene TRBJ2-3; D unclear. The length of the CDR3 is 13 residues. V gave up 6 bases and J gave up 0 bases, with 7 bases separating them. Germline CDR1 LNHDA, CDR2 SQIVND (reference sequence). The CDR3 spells CASRTRSTDTQYF. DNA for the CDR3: TGTGCCAGTAGAACCCGGAGCACAGATACGCAGTATTTT.

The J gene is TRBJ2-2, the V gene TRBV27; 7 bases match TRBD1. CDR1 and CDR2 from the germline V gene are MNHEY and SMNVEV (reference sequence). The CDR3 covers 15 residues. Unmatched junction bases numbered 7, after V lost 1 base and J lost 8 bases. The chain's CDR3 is CASSLWPGGSGELFF. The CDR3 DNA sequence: TGTGCCAGCAGTTTATGGCCAGGGGGAAGTGGGGAGCTGTTTTTT.

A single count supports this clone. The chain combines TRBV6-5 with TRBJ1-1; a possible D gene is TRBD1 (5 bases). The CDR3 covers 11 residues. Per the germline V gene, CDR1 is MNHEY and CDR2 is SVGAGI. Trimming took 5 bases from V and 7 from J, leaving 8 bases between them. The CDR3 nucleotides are TGTGCCAGCAGTAGACAGCTTGAAGCTTTCTTT. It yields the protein CASSRQLEAFF.

The CDR3 DNA follows: TGTGCCAGCAGCCAAGTCATCCAAGAGACCCAGTACTTC. Its protein is CASSQVIQETQYF. The chain recombines TRBV3-1 (or the pseudogene TRBV3-2) with TRBJ2-5, with D unclear. Germline CDR1 and CDR2: LGHDT and YNNKEL (reference sequence). The V and J ends lost 1 base and 1 base respectively, with 4 bases between them. This CDR3 is built from 13 residues.

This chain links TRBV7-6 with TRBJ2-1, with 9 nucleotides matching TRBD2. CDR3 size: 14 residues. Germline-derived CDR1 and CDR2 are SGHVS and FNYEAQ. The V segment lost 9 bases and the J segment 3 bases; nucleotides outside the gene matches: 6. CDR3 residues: CASVAGESYNEQFF. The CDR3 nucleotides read TGTGCCAGTGTAGCGGGAGAAAGCTACAATGAGCAGTTCTTC.

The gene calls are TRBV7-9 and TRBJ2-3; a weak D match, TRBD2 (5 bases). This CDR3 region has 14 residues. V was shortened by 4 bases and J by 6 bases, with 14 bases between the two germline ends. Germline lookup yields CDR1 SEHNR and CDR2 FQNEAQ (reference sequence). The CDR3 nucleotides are TGTGCCAGCAGCTACCCCGCTAGCCCCGATACGCAGTATTTT. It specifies CASSYPASPDTQYF.

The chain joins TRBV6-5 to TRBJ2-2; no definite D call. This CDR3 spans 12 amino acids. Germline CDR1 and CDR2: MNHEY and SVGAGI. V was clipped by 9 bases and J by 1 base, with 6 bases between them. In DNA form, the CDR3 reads TGTGCCAGTACCGGGAACACCGGGGAGCTGTTTTTT. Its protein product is CASTGNTGELFF.

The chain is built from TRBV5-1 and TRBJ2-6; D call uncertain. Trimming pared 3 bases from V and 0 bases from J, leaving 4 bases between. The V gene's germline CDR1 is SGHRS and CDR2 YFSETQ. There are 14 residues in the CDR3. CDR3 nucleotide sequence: TGCGCCAGCAGCTCCAGCTCTGGGGCCAACGTCCTGACTTTC. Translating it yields CASSSSSGANVLTF.

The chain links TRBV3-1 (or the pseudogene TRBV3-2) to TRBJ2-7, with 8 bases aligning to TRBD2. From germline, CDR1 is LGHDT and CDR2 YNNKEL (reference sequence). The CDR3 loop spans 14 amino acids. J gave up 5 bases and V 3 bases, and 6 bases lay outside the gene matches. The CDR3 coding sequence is TGTGCCAGCAGCCATACGGGAGGGTCCAACGAGCAGTACTTC. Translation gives CASSHTGGSNEQYF.

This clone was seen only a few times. The CDR3 is CASSYSGGGTDTQYF. DNA of the CDR3: TGTGCCAGCAGCTACTCGGGAGGGGGCACAGATACGCAGTATTTT. The rearrangement links TRBV5-5 to TRBJ2-3; TRBD2 matches at 8 bases. With 3 bases clipped from V and 1 base from J, the junction kept 4 bases outside the gene matches. The germline V gene encodes CDR1 SGHKS and CDR2 YYEKEE (reference sequence). This CDR3 contains 15 residues.